This is a list of T cell receptor beta chains from one sample in a study of blood T cell repertoires in COVID-19. The assay was immunoSEQ multiplex PCR, and TCRdb's table has in-frame clones only and misses some. The profile shows about 140,000 clones, roughly 84% of them singletons. Specimen: peripheral blood. The receptors shown here come from a man aged 30-40 years with COVID-19, enrolled during active disease. Each CDR3 is given with its conserved first and last residue. The D gene is left open where the match is weak. Rows give clone size only sometimes, using once, few, many, or a class for an expanded clone.

-,TRBV7-2,-,TRBJ1-1,14,CASSLDDRGSEAFF,TGTGCCAGCAGCTTAGACGATCGTGGGAGTGAAGCTTTCTTT
few,TRBV28,TRBD2,TRBJ2-1,16,CASSFPKRTSDNEQFF,TGTGCCAGCAGTTTCCCGAAACGGACTAGCGACAATGAGCAGTTCTTC
-,TRBV13,TRBD1,TRBJ2-7,12,CASSWGQGEQYF,TGTGCCAGCAGCTGGGGACAGGGGGAGCAGTACTTC
-,TRBV4-2,TRBD2,TRBJ2-3,17,CASSQEGLAGSTDTQYF,TGTGCCAGCAGCCAAGAGGGGCTAGCGGGAAGCACAGATACGCAGTATTTT
-,TRBV28,-,TRBJ1-1,15,CASSPYRTVNTEAFF,TGTGCCAGCAGTCCATACCGGACAGTGAACACTGAAGCTTTCTTT
-,TRBV24-1,TRBD1,TRBJ1-4,14,CATSRTGPNEKLFF,TGTGCCACCAGTCGGACAGGGCCTAATGAAAAACTGTTTTTT
-,TRBV27,-,TRBJ2-7,13,CASSLSQGYEQYF,TGTGCCAGCAGTTTATCACAGGGATACGAGCAGTACTTC
-,TRBV29-1,TRBD1,TRBJ2-3,12,CSVVETGYTQYF,TGCAGCGTTGTAGAGACAGGGTATACGCAGTATTTT
once,TRBV28,TRBD1,TRBJ1-4,15,CASSNTGTGDEKLFF,TGTGCCAGCAGTAATACCGGGACAGGGGACGAAAAACTGTTTTTT
-,TRBV4-2,-,TRBJ2-7,15,CASSHDAGGLGEQYF,TGTGCCAGCAGCCACGATGCAGGGGGGTTAGGGGAGCAGTACTTC
-,TRBV27,TRBD2,TRBJ2-1,15,CASYDLAGGMDEQFF,TGTGCCAGCTACGATCTAGCGGGAGGGATGGATGAGCAGTTCTTC
-,TRBV11-2,TRBD2,TRBJ2-2,15,CASSLLAGGHGELFF,TGTGCCAGCAGCTTATTAGCGGGAGGTCACGGGGAGCTGTTTTTT
-,TRBV7-6,TRBD1,TRBJ1-2,15,CASSLGQGRNYGYTF,TGTGCCAGCAGCTTGGGACAGGGGAGGAACTATGGCTACACCTTC
-,TRBV30,TRBD1,TRBJ1-5,14,CAWGAGGGNQPQHF,TGTGCCTGGGGGGCAGGGGGCGGCAATCAGCCCCAGCATTTT
-,TRBV9,TRBD1,TRBJ1-2,15,CASSEGGAKAGGYTF,TGTGCCAGCAGCGAAGGGGGCGCTAAGGCAGGTGGCTACACCTTC
once,TRBV4-2,TRBD2,TRBJ2-3,17,CASSQVSVTSGTDTQYF,TGTGCCAGCAGCCAAGTATCCGTGACTAGCGGCACAGATACGCAGTATTTT
-,TRBV29-1,TRBD1,TRBJ1-2,14,CSVEETQGAPGYTF,TGCAGCGTTGAAGAGACGCAGGGGGCGCCTGGCTACACCTTC
-,TRBV7-2,-,TRBJ2-7,15,CASSSSSATLYEQYF,TGTGCCAGCAGCTCCTCTAGCGCCACTCTCTACGAGCAGTACTTC
-,TRBV28,TRBD1,TRBJ1-2,14,CASSPVDRESGYTF,TGTGCCAGCAGTCCGGTAGACAGGGAATCTGGCTACACCTTC
-,TRBV6-5,TRBD1,TRBJ1-3,15,CASRPQGAVGNTIYF,TGTGCCAGCAGGCCACAGGGGGCGGTTGGAAACACCATATATTTT
-,TRBV28,-,TRBJ2-1,12,CASSLLAREQFF,TGTGCCAGCAGTTTATTGGCCCGTGAGCAGTTCTTC
-,TRBV18,TRBD1,TRBJ1-1,14,CASFLGGTNTEAFF,TGTGCCAGCTTCTTAGGGGGCACAAACACTGAAGCTTTCTTT
-,TRBV30,-,TRBJ2-7,16,CAWSSTPGFASYEQYF,TGTGCCTGGAGTTCTACTCCCGGGTTTGCCTCCTACGAGCAGTACTTC
-,TRBV9,TRBD1,TRBJ2-1,15,CASSTGQAPYNEQFF,TGTGCCAGCAGCACCGGACAGGCACCCTACAATGAGCAGTTCTTC
-,TRBV11-3,TRBD2,TRBJ2-1,17,CASSLGPGLVKDNEQFF,TGTGCCAGCAGTCTAGGCCCCGGACTAGTTAAGGATAATGAGCAGTTCTTC
-,TRBV21-1,-,TRBJ2-7,21,CASSKRSWRTGQLAVNYEQYF,TGTGCCAGCAGCAAAAGGTCTTGGAGGACAGGCCAACTAGCGGTTAACTACGAGCAGTACTTC
few,TRBV5-4,TRBD1,TRBJ2-7,13,CASSNDRAYEQYF,TGTGCCAGCAGCAACGACAGGGCCTACGAGCAGTACTTC
-,TRBV28,-,TRBJ1-1,15,CASSLLEQAKSEAFF,TGTGCCAGCAGTTTATTGGAACAGGCAAAATCTGAAGCTTTCTTT
-,TRBV6-5,TRBD1,TRBJ2-7,13,CASSPDRAYEQYF,TGTGCCAGCAGCCCCGACAGGGCCTACGAGCAGTACTTC
-,TRBV7-8,TRBD1,TRBJ1-4,17,CASSLNARGRNNEKLFF,TGTGCCAGCAGCTTAAACGCCAGGGGGCGAAATAATGAAAAACTGTTTTTT
-,TRBV21-1,-,TRBJ2-7,14,CASSNRDTTEEQYF,TGTGCCAGCAGCAACAGGGATACCACGGAGGAGCAGTACTTC
-,TRBV30,-,TRBJ2-7,11,CAWRSDNEQYF,TGTGCCTGGAGATCGGACAACGAGCAGTACTTC
-,TRBV5-1,TRBD2,TRBJ2-3,16,CASSLGGGRGTDTQYF,TGCGCCAGCAGCTTGGGTGGCGGGAGGGGCACAGATACGCAGTATTTT
-,TRBV19,-,TRBJ2-1,12,CASSRPSQEQFF,TGTGCCAGTAGTAGGCCTAGCCAGGAGCAGTTCTTC
-,TRBV2,TRBD2,TRBJ2-2,14,CASSGTSYTGELFF,TGTGCCAGCAGTGGGACTAGCTATACCGGGGAGCTGTTTTTT
-,TRBV30,-,TRBJ1-4,13,CAWSVGRVEKLFF,TGTGCCTGGAGTGTGGGGAGGGTTGAAAAACTGTTTTTT
few,TRBV2,TRBD1,TRBJ2-5,16,CASKFMETGDVETQYF,TGTGCCAGCAAGTTTATGGAGACAGGGGATGTAGAGACCCAGTACTTC
-,TRBV5-6,TRBD1,TRBJ2-7,14,CASSWGTGDYEQYF,TGTGCCAGCAGCTGGGGGACAGGGGACTACGAGCAGTACTTC
-,TRBV5-6,-,TRBJ2-7,14,CASSTGVPPYEQYF,TGTGCCAGCTCTACCGGGGTACCCCCCTACGAGCAGTACTTC
-,TRBV21-1,-,TRBJ1-2,20,CASSKGVPGQGEGANYGYTF,TGTGCCAGCAGCAAAGGGGTCCCGGGACAGGGGGAGGGGGCTAACTATGGCTACACCTTC
once,TRBV20-1,TRBD1,TRBJ2-1,11,CSANRGTEQFF,TGCAGTGCTAACAGGGGTACTGAGCAGTTCTTC
-,TRBV5-6,TRBD1,TRBJ2-7,15,CASSQRDRSYYEQYF,TGTGCCAGCAGCCAACGGGACAGATCTTACTACGAGCAGTACTTC
-,TRBV18,-,TRBJ1-5,16,CASSPRGVYGNQPQHF,TGTGCCAGCTCACCACGGGGGGTATACGGCAATCAGCCCCAGCATTTT
-,TRBV19,-,TRBJ1-1,12,CASSIGTVEAFF,TGTGCCAGTAGTATAGGGACAGTTGAAGCTTTCTTT